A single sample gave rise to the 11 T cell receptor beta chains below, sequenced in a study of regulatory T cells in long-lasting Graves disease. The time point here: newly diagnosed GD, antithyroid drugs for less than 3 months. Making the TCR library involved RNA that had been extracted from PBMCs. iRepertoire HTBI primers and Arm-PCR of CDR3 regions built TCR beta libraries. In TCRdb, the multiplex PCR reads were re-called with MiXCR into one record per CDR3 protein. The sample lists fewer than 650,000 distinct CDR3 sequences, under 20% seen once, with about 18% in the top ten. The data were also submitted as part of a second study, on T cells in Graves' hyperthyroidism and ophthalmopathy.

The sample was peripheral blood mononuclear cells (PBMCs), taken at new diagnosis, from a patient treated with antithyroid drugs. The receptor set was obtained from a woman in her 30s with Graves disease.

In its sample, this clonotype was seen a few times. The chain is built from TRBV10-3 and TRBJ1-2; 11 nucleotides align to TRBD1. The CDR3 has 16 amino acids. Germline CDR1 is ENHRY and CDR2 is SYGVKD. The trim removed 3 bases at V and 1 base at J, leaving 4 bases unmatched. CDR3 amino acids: CAISDSGQGVNYGYTF. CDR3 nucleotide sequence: TGTGCCATCAGTGATTCGGGACAGGGGGTTAACTATGGCTACACCTTC.

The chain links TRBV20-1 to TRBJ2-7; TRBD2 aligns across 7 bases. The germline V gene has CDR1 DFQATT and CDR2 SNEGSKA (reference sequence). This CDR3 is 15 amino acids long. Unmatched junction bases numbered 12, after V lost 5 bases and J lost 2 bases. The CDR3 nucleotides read TGCAGTGCTGGTAGCCGCGGGGGACCTCCCTACGAGCAGTACTTC. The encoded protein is CSAGSRGGPPYEQYF.

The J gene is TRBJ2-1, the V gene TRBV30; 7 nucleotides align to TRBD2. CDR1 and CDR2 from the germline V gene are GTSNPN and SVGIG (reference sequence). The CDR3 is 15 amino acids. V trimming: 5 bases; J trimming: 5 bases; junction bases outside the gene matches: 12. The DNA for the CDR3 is TGTGCCTGGTCCCCGGTGGCTAGCGGAAACAATGAGCAGTTCTTC. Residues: CAWSPVASGNNEQFF.

Written as DNA, the CDR3 is TGTGCCAGCAGCTTAGCTCTGGGGGAGGGCCCCGGTGAGCAGTTCTTC. Protein: CASSLALGEGPGEQFF. This chain joins TRBV7-3 and TRBJ2-1, with TRBD2 identical over 7 bases. Germline CDR1 is SGHTA and CDR2 is FQGTGA. The J segment lost 9 bases and the V segment lost 2 bases, leaving 13 bases of the junction unmatched. This CDR3 contains 16 residues.

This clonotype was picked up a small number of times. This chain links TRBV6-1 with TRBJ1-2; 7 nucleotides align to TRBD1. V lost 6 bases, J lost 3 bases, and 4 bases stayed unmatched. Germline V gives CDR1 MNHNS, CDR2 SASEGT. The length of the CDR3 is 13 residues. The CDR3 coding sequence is TGTGCCAGCAGCAGGGACAGCGACTATGGCTACACCTTC. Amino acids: CASSRDSDYGYTF.

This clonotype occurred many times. CDR3 in DNA: TGTGCCAGCAGGTTATCCTTCGGGACAGGTGACAATGAGCAGTTCTTC. Its protein is CASRLSFGTGDNEQFF. The chain links TRBV12-3 or TRBV12-4 to TRBJ2-1; TRBD1 matches 8 bases. This CDR3 region has 16 residues. V shed 6 bases and J 5 bases; nucleotides not matched to a gene: 12.

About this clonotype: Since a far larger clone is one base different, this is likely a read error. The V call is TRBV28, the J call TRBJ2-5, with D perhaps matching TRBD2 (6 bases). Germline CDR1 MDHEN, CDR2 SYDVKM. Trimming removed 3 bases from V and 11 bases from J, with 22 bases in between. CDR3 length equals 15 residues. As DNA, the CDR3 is TGTGCCAGCAGTTTCCTGGGACCCCGGGGGAAGGAGCAGTACTTC. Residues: CASSFLGPRGKEQYF.

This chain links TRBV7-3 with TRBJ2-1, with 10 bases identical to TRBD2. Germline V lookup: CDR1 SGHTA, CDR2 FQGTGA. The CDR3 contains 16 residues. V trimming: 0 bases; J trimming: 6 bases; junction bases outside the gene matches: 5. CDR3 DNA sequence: TGTGCCAGCAGCTTAACTGTGTCTAGCGGGAGCAATGAGCAGTTCTTC. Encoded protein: CASSLTVSSGSNEQFF.

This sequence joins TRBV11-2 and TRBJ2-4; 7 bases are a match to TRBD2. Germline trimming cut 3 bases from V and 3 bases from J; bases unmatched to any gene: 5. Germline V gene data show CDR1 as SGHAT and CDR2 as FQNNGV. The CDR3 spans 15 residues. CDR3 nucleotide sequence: TGTGCCAGCAGCTTGGAGCGGGGAGGCAAAAACATTCAGTACTTC. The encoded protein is CASSLERGGKNIQYF.

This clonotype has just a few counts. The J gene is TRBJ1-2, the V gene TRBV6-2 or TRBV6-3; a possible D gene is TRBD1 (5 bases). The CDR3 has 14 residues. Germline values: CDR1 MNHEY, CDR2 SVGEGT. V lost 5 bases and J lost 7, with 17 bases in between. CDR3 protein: CASSQGLELSGYTF. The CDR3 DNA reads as TGTGCCAGCAGTCAGGGTTTGGAGTTATCTGGCTACACCTTC.

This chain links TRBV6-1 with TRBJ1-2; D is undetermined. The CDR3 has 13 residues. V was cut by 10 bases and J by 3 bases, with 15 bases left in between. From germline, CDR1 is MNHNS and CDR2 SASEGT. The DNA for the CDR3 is TGTGCCACCTCCCTCGGTCCCTACTATGGCTACACCTTC. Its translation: CATSLGPYYGYTF.